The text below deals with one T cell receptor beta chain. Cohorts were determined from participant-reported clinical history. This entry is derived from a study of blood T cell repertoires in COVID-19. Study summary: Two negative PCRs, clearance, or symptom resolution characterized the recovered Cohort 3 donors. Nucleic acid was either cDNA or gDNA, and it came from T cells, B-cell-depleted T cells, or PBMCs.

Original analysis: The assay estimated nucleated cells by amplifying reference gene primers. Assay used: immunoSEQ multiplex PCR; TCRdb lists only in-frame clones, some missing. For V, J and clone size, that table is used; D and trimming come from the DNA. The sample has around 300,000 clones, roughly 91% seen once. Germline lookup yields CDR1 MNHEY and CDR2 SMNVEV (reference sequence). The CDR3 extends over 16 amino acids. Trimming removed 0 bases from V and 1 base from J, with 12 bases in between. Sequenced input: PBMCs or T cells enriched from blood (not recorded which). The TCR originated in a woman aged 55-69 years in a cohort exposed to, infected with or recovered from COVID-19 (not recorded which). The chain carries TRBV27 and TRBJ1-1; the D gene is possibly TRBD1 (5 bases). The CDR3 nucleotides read TGTGCCAGCAGTTTATCGTTCGGGGGGAAGAACACTGAAGCTTTCTTT. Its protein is CASSLSFGGKNTEAFF.